This TCR beta chain was sequenced during a study of regulatory T cells in long-lasting Graves disease. Libraries of TCR beta came from iRepertoire HTBI primers plus Arm-PCR of CDR3 regions. Via MiXCR, TCRdb re-called the multiplex PCR reads, giving one row per CDR3 protein. The data show about 380,000 distinct CDR3 sequences, roughly a sixth seen once. Germline V lookup: CDR1 SNHLY, CDR2 FYNNEI. The CDR3 is made up of 13 amino acids. Time point noted: newly diagnosed GD, antithyroid drugs for less than 3 months. Making the TCR library involved RNA that had been extracted from PBMCs. Guidelines of the American Thyroid Association were used to diagnose Graves' disease. In Xi'an, China, an endocrinology department was the source of patients. General observations from the study: Thyroid tissue was not studied; only peripheral blood was.

Comments on this clonotype: Its antigen is not known. A read error may explain this, as a much larger clone is one base away.

Here the sequenced sample was peripheral blood mononuclear cells (PBMCs), taken at new diagnosis, from a patient treated with antithyroid drugs. This clonotype originated in a female donor with Graves disease. This chain joins TRBV2 and TRBJ1-2; D gene ambiguous. The CDR3 reads CAGSDRRNYGYTF. The CDR3 DNA reads as TGTGCCGGCAGTGACCGCAGGAACTATGGCTACACCTTC. The complete variable domain, with remaining parts taken from reference TRBV2 and TRBJ1-2, reads EPEVTQTPSHQVTQMGQEVILRCVPISNHLYFYWYRQILGQKVEFLVSFYNNEISEKSEIFDDQFSVERPDGSNFTLKIRSTKLEDSAMYFCAGSDRRNYGYTFGSGTRLTVV.